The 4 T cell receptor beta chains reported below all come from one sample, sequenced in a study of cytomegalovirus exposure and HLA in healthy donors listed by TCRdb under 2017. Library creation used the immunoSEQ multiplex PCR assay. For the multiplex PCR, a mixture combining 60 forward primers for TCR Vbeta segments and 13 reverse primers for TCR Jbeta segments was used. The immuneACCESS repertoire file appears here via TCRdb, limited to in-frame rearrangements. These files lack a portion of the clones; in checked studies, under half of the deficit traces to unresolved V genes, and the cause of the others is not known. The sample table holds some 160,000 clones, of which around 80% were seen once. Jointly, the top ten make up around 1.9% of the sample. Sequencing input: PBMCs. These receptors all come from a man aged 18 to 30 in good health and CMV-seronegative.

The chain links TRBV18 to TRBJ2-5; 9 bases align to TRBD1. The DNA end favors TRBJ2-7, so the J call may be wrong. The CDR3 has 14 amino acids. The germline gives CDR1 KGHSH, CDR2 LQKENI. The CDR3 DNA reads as TGTGCCAGCTCACCAGACAGGGGGTCCTACGAGCAGTACTTC. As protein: CASSPDRGSYEQYF.

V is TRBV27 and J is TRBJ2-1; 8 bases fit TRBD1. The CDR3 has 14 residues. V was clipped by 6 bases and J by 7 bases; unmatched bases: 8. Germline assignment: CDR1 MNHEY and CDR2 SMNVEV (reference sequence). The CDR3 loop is CASSAGTGWNEQFF. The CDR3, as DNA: TGTGCCAGCAGCGCCGGGACAGGCTGGAATGAGCAGTTCTTC.

This CDR3 reads CASRTGGSEQYF. CDR3 nucleotides: TGTGCCAGCAGGACAGGTGGGTCCGAGCAGTACTTC. The gene calls are TRBV28 and TRBJ2-7, with D perhaps matching TRBD1 (6 bases). Between the trimmed V and J ends, which lost 6 bases and 6 bases, there was a span of 12 bases. This CDR3 is built from 12 residues. CDR1 and CDR2 (germline): MDHEN, SYDVKM.

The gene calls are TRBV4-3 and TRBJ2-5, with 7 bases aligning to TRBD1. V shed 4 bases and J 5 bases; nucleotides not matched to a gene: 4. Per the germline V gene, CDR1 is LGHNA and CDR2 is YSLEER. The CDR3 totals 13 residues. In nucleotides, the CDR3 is TGCGCCAGCAGCCGGGAACAGGGGGAGACCCAGTACTTC. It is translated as CASSREQGETQYF.